The 17 T cell receptor beta chains in this list originate from one sample, sequenced in a study of OX40 agonist ivuxolimab in advanced cancers. Sequenced by immunoSEQ multiplex PCR; TCRdb stores in-frame clones only, minus some. The sample lists about 26,000 clones; approximately 80% were seen once. The sequences come from CD4+ or CD8+ T cells sorted from blood, collected in a trial of the OX40 agonist ivuxolimab. The source is an adult with an advanced solid tumor such as melanoma, head and neck, liver or kidney cancer.

The V and J genes are TRBV27 and TRBJ1-3; no definite D call. The CDR3 sequence is 13 residues long. Germline-derived CDR1 and CDR2 are MNHEY and SMNVEV (reference sequence). Trimming stripped 5 bases from V and 3 bases from J, with 8 bases between. The CDR3 reads CASSEGFGNTIYF. The CDR3 region has the DNA TGTGCCAGCAGTGAAGGCTTTGGAAACACCATATATTTT.

CDR3 in DNA: TGTGCCAGCAGTTTCCCGGCAGCGGGGGTGGATGAGCAGTTCTTC. This sequence encodes CASSFPAAGVDEQFF. The rearrangement links TRBV28 to TRBJ2-1; 8 bases match TRBD2. The trim removed 3 bases at V and 8 bases at J, leaving 9 bases unmatched. Germline CDR1 MDHEN, CDR2 SYDVKM. The CDR3 is 15 residues long.

The rearrangement joins TRBV19 to TRBJ2-7, with 9 bases lining up with TRBD1. The ends lost 2 bases at V and 5 bases at J; junction bases unmatched: 10. The CDR3 has 16 residues. CDR1 and CDR2 from the germline V gene are LNHDA and SQIVND (reference sequence). The DNA of the CDR3 is TGTGCCAGTAGTATATCCGGGACAGGGTGGAGAAACGAGCAGTACTTC. It yields the protein CASSISGTGWRNEQYF.

This chain links TRBV7-9 with TRBJ1-2; D perhaps matches TRBD1 (5 bases). Trimming pared 1 base from V and 4 bases from J, leaving 7 bases between. This CDR3 region has 13 residues. Per germline, CDR1 SEHNR and CDR2 FQNEAQ (reference sequence). The DNA of the CDR3 is TGTGCCAGCAGCTTAGGGGGCGCCTATGGCTACACCTTC. This codes for CASSLGGAYGYTF.

The chain combines TRBV6-5 with TRBJ1-2, with a tentative D call TRBD1 (5 bases). Germline CDR1 MNHEY, CDR2 SVGAGI. Trimming removed 5 bases from V and 7 bases from J, with 14 bases in between. This CDR3 spans 13 amino acids. DNA of the CDR3: TGTGCCAGCAGTGCCGGGACCAGGACTGGCTACACCTTC. Its protein is CASSAGTRTGYTF.

This chain connects TRBV28 to TRBJ1-2; unclear D gene. Trimming removed 5 bases from V and 0 bases from J, with 7 bases in between. The germline V gene encodes CDR1 MDHEN and CDR2 SYDVKM. The CDR3 has 13 amino acids. The CDR3 coding sequence is TGTGCCAGCAGTCCCGGGCCTAACTATGGCTACACCTTC. Translation: CASSPGPNYGYTF.

The CDR3 sequence is CASSQMRGGIYEQYF. For the CDR3, the DNA is TGCGCCAGCAGCCAAATGAGGGGGGGCATTTACGAGCAGTACTTC. The chain links TRBV4-3 to TRBJ2-7; the D gene is possibly TRBD2 (7 bases). CDR1 and CDR2 (germline): LGHNA, YSLEER. V was pared by 2 bases and J by 4 bases, with 15 bases between. The CDR3 has 15 amino acids.

The count of this clone is one. The V call is TRBV9, the J call TRBJ2-7; tentatively, D is TRBD1 or TRBD2 (5 bases each). V was trimmed by 0 bases and J by 2 bases, leaving 9 bases between them. The CDR3 totals 14 residues. The germline V gene encodes CDR1 SGDLS and CDR2 YYNGEE. This CDR3 is CASSVGQGPYEQYF. The CDR3 DNA follows: TGTGCCAGCAGCGTAGGGCAGGGACCCTACGAGCAGTACTTC.

V is TRBV7-9 and J is TRBJ2-1, with D possibly being TRBD2 (5 bases). Germline V CDR1 and CDR2: SEHNR, FQNEAQ (reference sequence). V gave up 5 bases and J gave up 0 bases, with 14 bases separating them. The length of the CDR3 is 16 residues. This chain's CDR3 is CASSPEEGSSYNEQFF. The CDR3 DNA reads TGTGCCAGCAGCCCCGAAGAGGGTAGCTCCTACAATGAGCAGTTCTTC.

This chain links TRBV7-2 with TRBJ1-2; the D gene is possibly TRBD1 (6 bases). Germline V lookup: CDR1 SGHTA, CDR2 FQGNSA. The CDR3 is made up of 16 amino acids. V dropped 1 base and J dropped 4 bases, with 16 bases sitting between them. The CDR3 DNA is TGTGCCAGCAGCTTAGTTGGAGGCGGACAGCCCTATGGCTACACCTTC. It specifies CASSLVGGGQPYGYTF.

The rearrangement uses TRBV7-8 and TRBJ2-7; 7 bases align to TRBD2. Germline values: CDR1 SGHVS, CDR2 FQNEAQ. Trimming took 2 bases from V and 2 from J; bases not matched to a gene: 9. There are 16 residues in the CDR3. CDR3 coding DNA: TGTGCCAGCAGCTTAATCCCAGGGAGGGTACCCTACGAGCAGTACTTC. This encodes CASSLIPGRVPYEQYF.

The chain uses TRBV6-1 and TRBJ2-1; 10 bases are a match to TRBD2. Germline CDR1 MNHNS, CDR2 SASEGT. After removal of 2 bases from V and 10 bases from J, the junction contained 11 bases not matched to a gene. The CDR3 covers 16 residues. The CDR3 coding sequence is TGTGCCAGCAGTGAATGGCCCAGCGGGAGGGCCAGGGAGCAGTTCTTC. It codes for CASSEWPSGRAREQFF.

The chain combines TRBV6-5 with TRBJ2-7; the match to TRBD2 covers 11 bases. This CDR3 has 16 amino acids. The germline CDR1 and CDR2 sequences are MNHEY and SVGAGI. Losses at the gene ends were 1 base for V and 3 bases for J; bases not matched to a gene: 5. In DNA form, the CDR3 reads TGTGCCAGCAGTTACTTTACTAGCGGGGGTATCTACGAGCAGTACTTC. Translation: CASSYFTSGGIYEQYF.

The rearrangement links TRBV19 to TRBJ2-6; D is ambiguous. Germline lookup yields CDR1 LNHDA and CDR2 SQIVND (reference sequence). V lost 11 bases and J lost 0, with 8 bases in between. The length of the CDR3 is 13 residues. This chain's CDR3 is CACRSSGANVLTF. As DNA, the CDR3 is TGTGCCTGCCGGAGCTCTGGGGCCAACGTCCTGACTTTC.

This clone was counted only a few times. The rearrangement joins TRBV6-5 to TRBJ2-4; tentatively, D is TRBD1 (6 bases). The CDR3 totals 15 residues. In germline, CDR1 is MNHEY, CDR2 SVGAGI. The V end lost 6 bases, the J end lost 3 bases, and 15 bases lay between the germline ends. The CDR3, as DNA: TGTGCCAGCAGGGCCCGAGGGGGAAGCAAAAACATTCAGTACTTC. Amino acid sequence: CASRARGGSKNIQYF.

Here the CDR3 reads CASSESGMNYEQYF. CDR3 DNA: TGTGCCAGCAGTGAATCAGGGATGAACTACGAGCAGTACTTC. This chain links TRBV25-1 with TRBJ2-7; possibly TRBD1 for D (5 bases). The V and J ends lost 1 base and 3 bases respectively, with 10 bases between them. Germline values: CDR1 MGHDK, CDR2 SYGVNS. This CDR3 region has 14 residues.

In its sample, this clone was seen once. The chain has TRBV7-8 and TRBJ1-2, with unresolved D. In germline, CDR1 is SGHVS, CDR2 FQNEAQ. The CDR3 loop spans 14 amino acids. Deletions cut 0 bases from V and 4 bases from J, with 9 bases between. CDR3 sequence: CASSLAQTLYGYTF. In DNA, the CDR3 is TGTGCCAGCAGCTTAGCGCAGACCCTCTATGGCTACACCTTC.